This TCR beta chain is from a study of T cell changes during pregnancy in multiple sclerosis. Method: immunoSEQ multiplex PCR; TCRdb's copy keeps in-frame clones and lacks some. The table has 40,000 or so clones, approximately 90% seen once. Germline-derived CDR1 and CDR2 are SGHVS and FQNEAQ. With 3 bases removed from V and 1 base from J, the gap between germline ends came to 13 bases. The CDR3 is 16 amino acids. The sequence was collected from a female donor in good health, enrolled as a control in a pregnancy study. This sample comprised CD4+ T cells from peripheral blood mononuclear cells, obtained in the third trimester of pregnancy. The rearrangement joins TRBV7-8 to TRBJ2-1; TRBD1 is a possible D gene (6 bases). The CDR3 nucleotides are TGTGCCAGCAGCTTCCAGGGGCGCAGGTCCTACAATGAGCAGTTCTTC. Amino acids: CASSFQGRRSYNEQFF.